These T cell receptor beta chains were read from a single sample in a study of glioma-infiltrating T cells. TCRdb ran MiXCR on the multiplex PCR reads and lists one entry per CDR3 protein. The sample contains 100,000 to 150,000 distinct CDR3 sequences, approximately 25% of which appear only once. Sequenced sample: glioma tissue, nonneoplastic brain tissue, or PBMCs (not recorded which). The origin of the receptors is a human donor with low-grade glioma or glioblastoma, undergoing nonglioma brain surgery, or in good health (not recorded which). Both conserved end residues are part of each CDR3. Size is omitted from some rows. Given values are once, few, many or a class for expanded clones.

>many|TRBJ2-7|TRBV6-2/TRBV6-3
CASSYGPFYEQYF
>.|TRBJ2-7|TRBV4-2
CASSRAGDEQYF
>many|TRBJ1-3|TRBV7-2
CASSLGRGRDPGNTIYF
>few|TRBJ2-3|TRBV10-3
CAIRPGLADTDTQYF
>few|TRBJ2-7|TRBV15
CATSKLPGEPYEQCF
>many|TRBJ1-2|TRBV28
CASIPGQGFGYTF
>few|TRBJ2-3|TRBV5-4
CASSLMGPDTQYF
>many|TRBJ2-7|TRBV29-1
CSVVPDGSYEQYF
>many|TRBJ2-3|TRBV7-9
CASSLERDTQYF
>many|TRBJ2-3|TRBV20-1
CSAQGLAGSDTQYF
>many|TRBJ2-3|TRBV15
CATSRGTGHTDTQYF
>.|TRBJ2-1|TRBV4-2
CASSGLAPRPHNEQSF
>many|TRBJ2-7|TRBV28
CASSRTGGYEQYF
>many|TRBJ2-5|TRBV7-2
CASSFLAGAGETQYF
>.|TRBJ2-3|TRBV19
CASKAREVTDTQYF
>many|TRBJ2-1|TRBV20-1
CSARPPGVGIASYNEQFF
>many|TRBJ2-7|TRBV4-3
CASSSGLTYEQYF
>many|TRBJ1-5|TRBV20-1
CSASRDPEFKPQHF
>many|TRBJ1-1|TRBV6-6
CASSYDVRSAEAFF
>many|TRBJ1-2|TRBV28
CASTTPQGAGYTF
>.|TRBJ1-2|TRBV6-2/TRBV6-3
CASIYFPGGAYGYTF
>many|TRBJ2-7|TRBV6-1
CASSPHVEGAEQYF
>many|TRBJ2-3|TRBV4-1
CASSQTPDRGFTDTQYF
>.|TRBJ2-1|TRBV4-1
CASNGRDYNEQFF
>.|TRBJ2-1|TRBV10-3
CAISELGNEQFF
>many|TRBJ2-1|TRBV4-2
CASSQASDEQFF
>many|TRBJ2-7|TRBV29-1
CSVGGATYEQYF
>few|TRBJ2-1|TRBV7-9
CASSFPLAGEKIEQFF
>.|TRBJ2-1|TRBV19
CTSTSPGLDNEQFF
>many|TRBJ1-5|TRBV19
CASSSPGQGLTANQPQHF
>many|TRBJ2-7|TRBV28
CASSAPSGGRYEQYF
>many|TRBJ1-1|TRBV6-2/TRBV6-3
CASSYQQTRAFF
>.|TRBJ1-1|TRBV9
CASSLRKENTEAFF
>.|TRBJ2-3|TRBV5-1
CASSLSSGRTDTQYF
>many|TRBJ2-1|TRBV2
CAGNRGGEQFF
>.|TRBJ2-5|TRBV5-1
CASSRLTGGLETQYF
>many|TRBJ2-7|TRBV2
CASRYSYEQYF
>many|TRBJ1-1|TRBV7-2
CASLLTGVDTEAFF
>many|TRBJ2-1|TRBV18
CASSRTGTSGNEQFF
>few|TRBJ2-1|TRBV7-3
CASRPRVAPYNEQFF
>.|TRBJ2-1|TRBV5-1
CASSLEGGEYNEQFF
>.|TRBJ2-1|TRBV11-2
CASSFPPSTGNYEQFF
>.|TRBJ2-1|TRBV30
CAWSVMAEQFF
>.|TRBJ2-7|TRBV29-1
CSALTDSYEQYF
>.|TRBJ2-6|TRBV5-1
CASSLIWGDASSGANVLTF
>few|TRBJ2-7|TRBV4-3
CASSQDRARSSYEQYF
>.|TRBJ2-3|TRBV7-3
CASSSETSGVTSTDTQYF
>many|TRBJ2-5|TRBV24-1
CATSTTTGPTQYF
>.|TRBJ2-1|TRBV20-1
CSVTSGSNEQFF
>many|TRBJ2-7|TRBV20-1
CSAIDSWRAGGYEQYF
>few|TRBJ1-1|TRBV6-1
CASIYFPGTPPNTEAFF
>many|TRBJ2-1|TRBV2
CASSQRSSLAAEQFF
>many|TRBJ2-3|TRBV2
CASSLSTSGRGTDTQYF
>few|TRBJ2-6|TRBV10-3
CAISDGQGTTGANVLTF
>few|TRBJ1-2|TRBV29-1
CSAIIGSGAANYGYTF
>.|TRBJ2-3|TRBV7-9
CASIPTSGSGTDTQYF
>.|TRBJ2-1|TRBV5-4
CASSLALDRAYNEQFF
>many|TRBJ1-6|TRBV3-1
CASSGQTGGNSPLHF
>few|TRBJ1-3|TRBV29-1
CSFTEAAGTGNTIYF